A selection of T cell receptor beta chains follows, all from one sample in a study of T cell changes during pregnancy in multiple sclerosis. Here immunoSEQ multiplex PCR was the method, and the copy in TCRdb shows in-frame clones only, minus some. The data hold approximately 38,000 clones, with 80% to 95% observed a single time. The sequenced sample was CD8+ T cells from peripheral blood mononuclear cells, obtained in the third trimester of pregnancy. These receptors all come from a female donor with multiple sclerosis, enrolled in a pregnancy study. The CDR3 runs from the conserved cysteine through the conserved F or W. D genes are given only for firm matches. A clone size is listed for some rows: how often the clone was seen (once, few, many), or a class if it is expanded.

NA	TRBV11-3	TRBJ1-5	TRBD1	CASSCTSGGVGNQPQHF	TGTGCCAGCAGCTGTACCTCAGGGGGCGTTGGCAATCAGCCCCAGCATTTT
NA	TRBV14	TRBJ2-7	NA	CASSQDLAGLSSYEQYF	TGTGCCAGCAGCCAAGATCTTGCGGGACTCAGCTCCTACGAGCAGTACTTC
NA	TRBV13	TRBJ2-7	TRBD2	CASSLGREGGEQYF	TGTGCCAGCAGCTTAGGGCGGGAGGGTGGGGAGCAGTACTTC
once	TRBV28	TRBJ2-5	TRBD2	CASTKLAGGIGETQYF	TGTGCCAGCACCAAACTAGCGGGAGGTATCGGAGAGACCCAGTACTTC
once	TRBV5-6	TRBJ2-1	NA	CASSSTGTPYNEQFF	TGTGCCAGCAGCTCAACAGGGACCCCCTACAATGAGCAGTTCTTC
NA	TRBV4-2	TRBJ1-1	NA	CASSQGGSAEAFF	TGTGCCAGCAGCCAAGGAGGGAGCGCTGAAGCTTTCTTT
NA	TRBV7-2	TRBJ2-7	TRBD2	CASSLAKAGGPSEQYF	TGTGCCAGCAGCTTAGCGAAGGCGGGAGGGCCATCCGAGCAGTACTTC
NA	TRBV6-1	TRBJ2-3	NA	CASSEREEGADTQYF	TGTGCCAGCAGTGAACGAGAGGAGGGTGCAGATACGCAGTATTTT
NA	TRBV7-8	TRBJ1-2	TRBD1	CASSPLQGQGDRGNYGYTF	TGTGCCAGCAGCCCTCTTCAAGGACAGGGGGATAGGGGAAACTATGGCTACACCTTC
NA	TRBV5-4	TRBJ2-1	NA	CASSLAGDSYNEQFF	TGTGCCAGCAGCTTGGCCGGCGACAGCTACAATGAGCAGTTCTTC
NA	TRBV27	TRBJ2-1	TRBD2	CASSDTTSGTNEQFF	TGTGCCAGCAGTGACACGACTAGCGGGACTAATGAGCAGTTCTTC
NA	TRBV28	TRBJ1-5	TRBD1	CASSLRQGSQPQHF	TGCGCCAGCAGTTTAAGACAGGGGTCGCAGCCCCAGCATTTT
NA	TRBV28	TRBJ2-7	NA	CASSLWHDTTGSYEQYF	TGTGCCAGCAGTTTGTGGCACGACACGACGGGATCCTACGAGCAGTACTTC
NA	TRBV28	TRBJ2-1	TRBD2	CASSDGTSGSATISNEQFF	TGTGCCAGCAGTGACGGGACTAGCGGGAGTGCAACTATTTCCAATGAGCAGTTCTTC
NA	TRBV11-3	TRBJ2-3	NA	CASSLASGRTDTQYF	TGTGCCAGCAGCTTAGCGAGCGGACGCACAGATACGCAGTATTTT
NA	TRBV6-1	TRBJ1-2	NA	CASSEAVGRFHGYTF	TGTGCCAGCAGTGAAGCGGTCGGTCGGTTCCATGGCTACACCTTC
NA	TRBV5-6	TRBJ2-5	TRBD2	CASSSGLPTVETQYF	TGTGCCAGCAGCTCGGGACTACCGACAGTCGAGACCCAGTACTTC
NA	TRBV7-2	TRBJ2-1	TRBD2	CASARLAGGNNYNEQFF	TGTGCCAGCGCTAGGCTAGCGGGAGGGAACAACTACAATGAGCAGTTCTTC
NA	TRBV6-5	TRBJ1-5	NA	CASRPTGGTNQPQHF	TGTGCCAGCAGACCCACGGGGGGTACCAATCAGCCCCAGCATTTT
NA	TRBV29-1	TRBJ2-1	TRBD2	CSVEGLAANNEQFF	TGCAGCGTTGAAGGACTAGCGGCTAACAATGAGCAGTTCTTC
NA	TRBV21-1	TRBJ2-6	NA	CASSKRTGRASGANVLTF	TGTGCCAGCAGCAAAAGGACCGGGAGGGCCTCTGGGGCCAACGTCCTGACTTTC
NA	TRBV5-6	TRBJ1-2	NA	CASSYRDLGYTF	TGTGCCAGCAGTTACAGGGATCTTGGCTACACCTTC
NA	TRBV7-9	TRBJ1-2	NA	CASSSSADPPEGGYTF	TGTGCCAGCAGCTCTAGTGCGGACCCGCCCGAGGGTGGCTACACCTTC
once	TRBV29-1	TRBJ2-7	NA	CSVNDGYEQYF	TGCAGCGTTAACGACGGGTACGAGCAGTACTTC
few	TRBV9	TRBJ1-1	NA	CASSVGGYTEAFF	TGTGCCAGCAGCGTTGGGGGGTACACTGAAGCTTTCTTT
NA	TRBV18	TRBJ2-7	NA	CASSRSRDYEQYF	TGTGCCAGCTCACGATCCCGGGACTACGAGCAGTACTTC
NA	TRBV4-3	TRBJ2-1	TRBD2	CASSYLAGGQNEQFF	TGCGCCAGCAGTTACCTAGCGGGAGGTCAGAATGAGCAGTTCTTC
NA	TRBV4-1	TRBJ2-7	NA	CASSQAQESSYEQYF	TGCGCCAGCAGCCAAGCCCAGGAAAGCTCCTACGAGCAGTACTTC
NA	TRBV28	TRBJ2-1	NA	CASSPSVGLEQFF	TGTGCCAGCAGTCCGTCGGTGGGGCTTGAGCAGTTCTTC
NA	TRBV5-1	TRBJ1-2	NA	CASSLGGWDYGYTF	TGCGCCAGCAGCTTAGGAGGGTGGGACTATGGCTACACCTTC
NA	TRBV6-5	TRBJ1-5	NA	CASSYGLNQPQHF	TGTGCCAGCAGTTACGGACTGAATCAGCCCCAGCATTTT
NA	TRBV7-3	TRBJ2-7	NA	CASSLTSGNEQYF	TGTGCCAGCAGCTTAACTTCGGGGAACGAGCAGTACTTC
once	TRBV30	TRBJ2-7	NA	CACDPAGPYEQYF	TGTGCCTGCGACCCGGCAGGTCCCTACGAGCAGTACTTC
NA	TRBV5-4	TRBJ1-2	NA	CASSFLQDGYTF	TGTGCCAGCAGCTTTTTACAGGATGGCTACACCTTC
NA	TRBV15	TRBJ2-7	TRBD1	CATSSPGQGLYEQYF	TGTGCCACCAGCAGTCCGGGACAGGGTCTCTACGAGCAGTACTTC
NA	TRBV4-2	TRBJ1-5	NA	CASSQEASESNQPQHF	TGTGCCAGCAGCCAAGAGGCCAGTGAAAGCAATCAGCCCCAGCATTTT
NA	TRBV29-1	TRBJ2-3	TRBD1	CSVSPGTGLDTQYF	TGCAGCGTTTCTCCCGGGACAGGGTTAGATACGCAGTATTTT
NA	TRBV30	TRBJ2-7	TRBD1	CAWRENRGPYEQYF	TGTGCCTGGAGAGAGAACAGGGGTCCCTACGAGCAGTACTTC
once	TRBV7-3	TRBJ2-1	NA	CASSLRPVGPSDEQFF	TGTGCCAGCAGCTTAAGGCCGGTGGGCCCCTCTGATGAGCAGTTCTTC
NA	TRBV7-8	TRBJ1-1	NA	CASSQSQGGFAEAFF	TGTGCCAGCAGCCAATCTCAGGGAGGATTCGCTGAAGCTTTCTTT
NA	TRBV5-3	TRBJ2-2	TRBD2	CASSPLAGDTGELFF	TGTGCCAGCAGCCCACTAGCGGGAGACACCGGGGAGCTGTTTTTT
once	TRBV27	TRBJ1-2	TRBD1	CASSSRDSAFYGYTF	TGTGCCAGCAGTTCCCGGGACAGTGCTTTCTATGGCTACACCTTC
NA	TRBV27	TRBJ1-1	NA	CASSFSRNTEAFF	TGTGCCAGCAGTTTTAGCAGGAACACTGAAGCTTTCTTT
once	TRBV7-9	TRBJ1-1	NA	CASLGQPAGNTEAFF	TGTGCCTCGCTAGGACAACCAGCCGGGAACACTGAAGCTTTCTTT
NA	TRBV29-1	TRBJ1-1	NA	CSVEGGVNTEAFF	TGCAGCGTTGAAGGGGGGGTGAACACTGAAGCTTTCTTT
NA	TRBV4-3	TRBJ2-1	TRBD1	CASSQGGGDEQFF	TGCGCCAGCAGCCAAGGAGGGGGCGATGAGCAGTTCTTC
NA	TRBV5-5	TRBJ2-7	TRBD2	CASSNSGLTSYEQYF	TGTGCCAGCAGCAATAGCGGGCTGACCTCCTACGAGCAGTACTTC
NA	TRBV5-6	TRBJ1-5	TRBD1	CASSLDGQVWQPQHF	TGTGCCAGCAGCTTGGACGGACAGGTCTGGCAGCCCCAGCATTTT
NA	TRBV2	TRBJ2-7	TRBD1	CASSGEKGQELSYEQYF	TGTGCCAGCAGTGGAGAAAAGGGACAGGAGCTCTCCTACGAGCAGTACTTC
NA	TRBV19	TRBJ2-1	NA	CASSISAEPYREQFF	TGTGCCAGTAGTATATCGGCGGAGCCTTACAGGGAGCAGTTCTTC
large	TRBV4-2	TRBJ2-1	NA	CASSQETAGYNEQFF	TGTGCCAGCAGCCAAGAAACAGCGGGCTACAATGAGCAGTTCTTC
NA	TRBV7-9	TRBJ2-7	TRBD2	CASSSTLAAVIDEQYF	TGTGCCAGCAGCTCTACCCTAGCGGCAGTCATCGACGAGCAGTACTTC
NA	TRBV6-4	TRBJ2-2	NA	CASSGPNTGELFF	TGTGCCAGCAGTGGGCCGAACACCGGGGAGCTGTTTTTT
NA	TRBV19	TRBJ1-5	NA	CASSITGVTSNQPQHF	TGTGCCAGTAGTATCACGGGGGTAACTAGCAATCAGCCCCAGCATTTT
NA	TRBV19	TRBJ1-1	TRBD1	CASTFLRGTEAFF	TGTGCCAGTACATTCCTCAGGGGGACTGAAGCTTTCTTT